This T cell receptor (beta chain) was retrieved from a study of cytomegalovirus exposure and HLA in healthy donors. Findings and caveats of the study: A later analysis linked a missense DCLRE1C variant to TCR beta V- and J-gene trimming. Associated with HLA alleles at 0.05 false discovery rate in a later analysis were about 17,000 TCR beta sequences.

This clone was observed a single time. What it binds is not known. Primers: 60 Vbeta forward and 13 Jbeta reverse. Per the original data handling: Unique TCR beta chains totaled some 78 million in a later count, with roughly 10 million of them shared. TCRdb's copy holds only in-frame clones and misses some; the assay was immunoSEQ multiplex PCR. V and J calls and clone size follow that table, whereas D and trimming were derived from the DNA. Here the sample spans roughly 100,000 clones, approximately 83% being singletons. This TCR was recovered from a man aged 50 to 60 in good health and CMV-seronegative. The sample consisted of PBMCs.

CDR3 sequence: CASSDGQGVTEAFF. The CDR3 nucleotides are TGTGCCAGCAGTGACGGACAGGGGGTAACTGAAGCTTTCTTT. This chain links TRBV2 with TRBJ1-1, with 10 bases fitting TRBD1. CDR3 size: 14 residues. CDR1 SNHLY and CDR2 FYNNEI come from the germline V gene. With V trimmed by 3 bases and J by 5 bases, 3 bases remained unmatched.